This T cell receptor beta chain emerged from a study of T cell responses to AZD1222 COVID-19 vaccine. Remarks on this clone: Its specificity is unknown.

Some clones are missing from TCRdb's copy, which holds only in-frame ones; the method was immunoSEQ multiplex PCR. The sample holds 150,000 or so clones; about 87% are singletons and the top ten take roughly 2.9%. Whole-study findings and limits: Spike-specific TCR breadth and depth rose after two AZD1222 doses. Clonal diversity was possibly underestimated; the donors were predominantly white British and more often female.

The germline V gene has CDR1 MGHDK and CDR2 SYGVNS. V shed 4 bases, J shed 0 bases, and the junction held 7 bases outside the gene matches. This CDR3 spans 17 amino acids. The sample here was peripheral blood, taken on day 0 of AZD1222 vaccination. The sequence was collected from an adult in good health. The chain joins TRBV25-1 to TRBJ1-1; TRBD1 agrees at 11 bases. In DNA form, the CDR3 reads TGTGCCAGCAGTGTGTCTGGGACAGGGGGAGTGAACACTGAAGCTTTCTTT. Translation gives CASSVSGTGGVNTEAFF. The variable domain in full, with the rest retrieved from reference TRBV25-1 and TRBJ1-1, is EADIYQTPRYLVIGTGKKITLECSQTMGHDKMYWYQQDPGMELHLIHYSYGVNSTEKGDLSSESTVSRIRTEHFPLTLESARPSHTSQYLCASSVSGTGGVNTEAFFGQGTRLTVV.